This TCR beta chain derives from a study of beta chain features in type 1 diabetes. Study findings and constraints: All four CD4+ subsets from Type 1 diabetes patients carried moderately but significantly shorter TCRB CDR3s. A greater similarity of naive, central memory and Treg TCRB repertoires was seen among patients than among healthy donors.

V was shortened by 2 bases and J by 6 bases, with 2 bases between the two germline ends. The CDR3 totals 12 residues. Germline V gene data show CDR1 as LGHNA and CDR2 as YSLEER. With regard to this clone: The antigen is unknown.

All of the isolated RNA was reverse transcribed, so expressed TCRB transcripts were sequenced. The repertoire was sequenced with immunoSEQ multiplex PCR; TCRdb's copy has only in-frame clones and lacks some. The sample shows around 160,000 clones, roughly 60% of them seen only once. The chain employs TRBV4-3 and TRBJ1-6; D gene uncertain. The source is a young man with type 1 diabetes. The sample was naive CD4+ T cells from blood. Here the CDR3 DNA reads TGCGCCAGCAGCCAACCTAATTCACCCCTCCACTTT. Protein sequence: CASSQPNSPLHF.